The clone carrying this T cell receptor beta chain was counted a single time. Its antigen is not identified. Within the sample, other DNA sequences also encode this same CDR3. The isolated RNA, all of it, was reverse transcribed, so expressed TCRB transcripts were what got sequenced. Only in-frame clones appear in the TCRdb table, and some are missing; sequencing was by immunoSEQ multiplex PCR. The table records hundreds of thousands of clones, around 15% of them present only once. This CDR3 has 13 amino acids. Germline CDR1 reads SGHRS; CDR2 reads YFSETQ. The ends lost 1 base at V and 4 bases at J; junction bases unmatched: 1. Heparinised blood was drawn once per donor, averaging roughly 120 mL. The data stem from a study of beta chain features in type 1 diabetes. General study points: Moderate but significant shortening of TCRB CDR3s was recorded in all four CD4+ subsets from Type 1 diabetes patients.

The chain combines TRBV5-1 with TRBJ1-1; 7 bases fit TRBD1. Sequenced sample: naive CD4+ T cells from blood. The clonotype originates from a man younger than 30 with type 1 diabetes. The CDR3 protein is CASSLSGGTEAFF. The CDR3 DNA reads as TGCGCCAGCAGCTTGTCAGGGGGCACTGAAGCTTTCTTT.